The 10 T cell receptor beta chains listed next were all sequenced from one sample in a study of T cells in localized non-small cell lung cancer (dated by TCRdb to the early 2020s). The method was the immunoSEQ multiplex PCR assay. In its TCRdb copy, this immuneACCESS table keeps in-frame sequences only and misses some clones. Where compared with another copy, unresolved V genes explain less than half of these, and the others have no known cause. For this sample the table gives about 130,000 clones, of which 70% to 90% were detected only once. The ten top clones hold 1.7% of the sample. This specimen consisted of peripheral blood, obtained before any cancer treatment. These receptor sequences come from a female donor over 55 with stage I lung adenocarcinoma.

For this clone: A junction boundary mismatches the germline segment, possibly from a read error. This chain joins TRBV20-1 and TRBJ1-2; maybe TRBD1 (5 bases). The germline V gene has CDR1 DFQATT and CDR2 SNEGSKA (reference sequence). CDR3 length equals 11 residues. CDR3 nucleotide sequence: TGCAGTGCTAGAGGAGGTTTGACAGTTGACTTC. This codes for CSARGGLTVDF.

The J gene is TRBJ2-1, the V gene TRBV2, with 13 bases matching TRBD2. The junction had 6 bases not matched to a gene; V was cut back by 4 bases and J by 9 bases. The CDR3 covers 15 residues. In germline, CDR1 is SNHLY, CDR2 FYNNEI. The CDR3 spells CASSARLAGGVEQFF. The CDR3 DNA follows: TGTGCCAGCAGTGCTCGACTAGCGGGAGGCGTTGAGCAGTTCTTC.

The chain employs TRBV9 and TRBJ2-1, with 10 positions matching TRBD2. With V trimmed by 0 bases and J by 13 bases, 10 bases remained unmatched. The germline V gene has CDR1 SGDLS and CDR2 YYNGEE. The CDR3 has 15 residues. The CDR3 loop is CASSVVGRTSGGQFF. As DNA, the CDR3 is TGTGCCAGCAGCGTAGTGGGGCGGACTAGCGGAGGACAGTTCTTC.

V and J are TRBV30 and TRBJ2-5, with D unclear. The V end was cut by 0 bases, the J end by 5 bases, with 10 bases between. Germline CDR1 reads GTSNPN; CDR2 reads SVGIG (reference sequence). This CDR3 spans 13 amino acids. Written as DNA, the CDR3 is TGTGCCTGGAGTGTACGAGTTGGGGAGACCCAGTACTTC. It codes for CAWSVRVGETQYF. Drawing the rest from reference TRBV30 and TRBJ2-5, the complete variable domain is SQTIHQWPATLVQPVGSPLSLECTVEGTSNPNLYWYRQAAGRGLQLLFYSVGIGQISSEVPQNLSASRPQDRQFILSSKKLLLSDSGFYLCAWSVRVGETQYFGPGTRLLVL.

The chain joins TRBV6-1 to TRBJ2-3; D might be TRBD2 (5 bases). This CDR3 region has 15 residues. V lost 0 bases and J 2 bases, leaving 9 bases between the germline ends. Germline V gene sequence: CDR1 MNHNS, CDR2 SASEGT. CDR3 sequence (DNA): TGTGCCAGCAGTGAAGCGGGAGTAAACACAGATACGCAGTATTTT. The encoded protein is CASSEAGVNTDTQYF.

The CDR3 loop is CASRTGGTNEKLFF. In DNA, the CDR3 is TGTGCCAGCAGGACAGGGGGTACTAATGAAAAACTGTTTTTT. J is TRBJ1-4 and V is TRBV28; 9 nucleotides align to TRBD1. Germline values: CDR1 MDHEN, CDR2 SYDVKM. V gave up 6 bases and J gave up 2 bases; unmatched junction bases: 1. CDR3 size: 14 residues.

The chain couples TRBV2 to TRBJ1-5, with TRBD1 as a possible D gene (5 bases). Germline V gene sequence: CDR1 SNHLY, CDR2 FYNNEI. The CDR3 has 14 residues. The V end lost 3 bases, the J end lost 5 bases, and 11 bases lay between the germline ends. For the CDR3, the DNA is TGTGCCAGCAGTGACAGGGTGAGGGATCAGCCCCAGCATTTT. Encoded protein: CASSDRVRDQPQHF.

The chain is built from TRBV12-5 and TRBJ2-2; D is perhaps TRBD2 (6 bases). The germline V gene has CDR1 LGHNT and CDR2 FRNRAP. Trimming stripped 2 bases from V and 3 bases from J, with 22 bases between. The CDR3 runs to 19 residues. CDR3 region: CASGLTLASTKGHTGELFF. The CDR3 DNA sequence: TGTGCTAGTGGTTTGACACTAGCTTCGACAAAAGGCCACACCGGGGAGCTGTTTTTT.

The rearrangement uses TRBV6-6 and TRBJ1-1, with D possibly TRBD1 on 6 matching bases. The CDR3 is 15 amino acids. Trimming removed 5 bases at V and 1 base at J, with 14 bases between. The V gene's germline CDR1 is MNHNY and CDR2 SVGAGI (reference sequence). The CDR3 loop is CASSPPKTGNTEAFF. The CDR3 DNA reads as TGTGCCAGCAGTCCCCCTAAGACAGGGAACACTGAAGCTTTCTTT.

The rearrangement joins TRBV30 to TRBJ2-7; D possibly matches TRBD1 or TRBD2 (5 bases each). This CDR3 contains 13 residues. V was cut by 5 bases and J by 9 bases, with 20 bases left in between. The germline gives CDR1 GTSNPN, CDR2 SVGIG (reference sequence). The CDR3 is CAWGRDPLRAQYF. The CDR3 DNA sequence: TGTGCCTGGGGCCGGGACCCTCTACGAGCGCAGTACTTC.